One sample yielded the 20 T cell receptor delta chains listed below, sequenced in a study of gamma delta lymphoproliferative disorders and STAT genes. TCRdb re-analyzed the multiplex PCR reads via CATT. Counted here are 1,500 to 2,000 delta-chain clones, less than 3.5% occurring once; the ten biggest clones make up over 12%. Genomic DNA from isolated PBMCs served as the sequencing template. The sample was blood. The receptors stem from a human donor in good health.

This clone has just a few counts. TCRdb records a much larger clone's protein for this DNA, with a difference at residue 15 that likely arises from a read error; the protein given is the translation of the DNA. The chain uses TRDV3 and TRDJ1, with D possibly matching TRDD3 (6 bases). V was trimmed by 1 base and J by 1 base, leaving 34 bases between them. This CDR3 spans 21 amino acids. Per the germline V gene, CDR1 is TVYSNPD and CDR2 is GDNSRS (reference sequence). In nucleotides, the CDR3 is TGTGCCTTTAACGGTTCGGGCGGCTGGGGTACCTCACTGCGGTGCACCGATAAACTCATCTTT. It is translated as CAFNGSGGWGTSLRCTDKLIF.

This clone was seen more than once but under ten times. A far larger clone lies a single base away; this is likely a read error. The same CDR3 is also encoded by other DNA sequences in this sample. The chain couples TRDV2 to TRDJ1; D ambiguous. This CDR3 has 14 amino acids. Germline CDR1 reads GEAIGNYY; CDR2 reads EKD. The CDR3 here is CACAAVRYTDKLIF. The CDR3 coding sequence is TGTGCCTGTGCCGCTGTGAGGTACACCGACAAACTCATCTTT.

This clone has a handful of counts. The chain couples TRDV2 to TRDJ1; 13 positions agree with TRDD3. CDR3 size: 17 residues. J gave up 0 bases and V 4 bases, and 7 bases lay outside the gene matches. Germline V gives CDR1 GEAIGNYY, CDR2 EKD. The CDR3 sequence is CACDQILGDTYTDKLIF. CDR3 bases: TGTGCCTGTGATCAAATACTGGGGGATACGTACACCGATAAACTCATCTTT.

As for this clone: Possible read error: a much larger clone is one base away. The rearrangement joins TRDV3 to TRDJ3; D may be TRDD3 (5 bases). The CDR3 runs 23 residues. Germline V lookup: CDR1 TVYSNPD, CDR2 GDNSRS (reference sequence). Trimming left V 4 bases short and J 1 base short, with 35 bases between. CDR3: CASEPQPGPGGACGSWDTRQMFF. In nucleotides, the CDR3 is TGTGCCTCCGAACCCCAACCGGGGCCGGGGGGGGCCTGCGGATCCTGGGACACCCGACAGATGTTTTTC.

This clone turned up a few times. The protein TCRdb lists belongs to a much larger clone and differs from this DNA's translation at residue 12, which points to a read error; the protein shown is made from the DNA. CDR3 DNA sequence: TGTGCCTGTGACGGACTGGGGGATAAAGGAAAACCCATCTTT. Amino acids: CACDGLGDKGKPIF. The V gene is TRDV2, the J gene TRDJ1; 11 nucleotides agree with TRDD3. Germline V gene lookup returns CDR1 GEAIGNYY and CDR2 EKD. The CDR3 totals 14 residues.

This clone was picked up a small number of times. TCRdb has a much larger clone's protein, which differs at residue 14 from the translation of this DNA, likely because of a read error; what is shown is the protein translated from the DNA. DNA for the CDR3: TGTGCTCTTGGGGCATATCGCCTGGCCCCTGAAAGGACGTGGGGTAAACTCATCTTT. Translated, it gives CALGAYRLAPERTWGKLIF. This chain connects TRDV1 to TRDJ1, with TRDD3 as a possible D gene (5 bases). Trimming pared 4 bases from V and 7 bases from J, leaving 31 bases between. In germline, CDR1 is TSWWSYY, CDR2 QGS. This CDR3 contains 19 residues.

Note on this clone: A single base is all that separates this from a far larger clone, so a read error is likely. The same CDR3 arises from other DNA sequences in this sample as well. V is TRDV1 and J is TRDJ1, with 11 nucleotides matching TRDD3. The germline V gene encodes CDR1 TSWWSYY and CDR2 QGS. The CDR3 runs to 19 residues. This CDR3 reads CALGPGTYWGIRYTDKLIF. The CDR3 DNA is TGTGCCCTTGGTCCAGGAACCTACTGGGGGATAAGGTACACCGATAAACTCATCTTT.

Comments on this clone: This sequence is one base from a far larger clone and is likely a read error. Additional DNA sequences in this sample encode the identical CDR3. The J gene is TRDJ1, the V gene TRDV2, with TRDD3 matching 8 bases. CDR1 is GEAIGNYY and CDR2 is EKD in the germline V gene. Germline trimming cut 3 bases from V and 0 bases from J; bases unmatched to any gene: 8. The CDR3 contains 16 residues. In DNA, the CDR3 is TGTGCCTGTGACCCACTGCTGGGGGACGACACCGATAAACTCATCTTT. Translation gives CACDPLLGDDTDKLIF.

This clone occurred a few times. A read error likely explains this, since a far larger clone differs by one base. This sample also contains other DNA sequences that code for the same CDR3. The chain combines TRAV29/DV5 with TRDJ1; a weak D match, TRDD2 (7 bases). Germline lookup yields CDR1 NSMFDY and CDR2 ISSIKDK. This CDR3 contains 22 residues. CDR3 nucleotides: TGTGCAGCAACCTCCTTCCTCTCGTGGGGACGGGGGACCTCTGCGTACACCGATAAGCTCATCTTT. Its translation is CAATSFLSWGRGTSAYTDKLIF.

In regard to this clone: The limits of the CDR3 on the DNA are not certain, so only TCRdb's listed CDR3 is given. J gene TRDJ1 was identified, but the V gene was not called; TRDD3 is the table's D call and was not checked against the DNA. The CDR3 contains 17 residues when both ends are counted. CDR3 residues: CACDTVGGGSYTDKLIF.

Of note for this clone: This likely traces to a read error, being one base from a far larger clone. This same CDR3 is encoded by further DNA sequences in the sample. The chain joins TRDV2 to TRDJ3; 8 bases align to TRDD3. The CDR3 length is 19 residues. Germline assignment: CDR1 GEAIGNYY and CDR2 EKD. Here the CDR3 DNA reads TGTGCCTGTGATTCGACTGGGGGTCCAAGCTCCTGGGACACCCGGCAGATGTTTTTC. Its protein product is CACDSTGGPSSWDTRQMFF.

About this clone itself: One base separates it from a far larger clone, so it is likely a read error. In the same sample, other DNA sequences code for this CDR3. The rearrangement uses TRDV1 and TRDJ1; possible D gene TRDD3, 5 bases. Per germline, CDR1 TSWWSYY and CDR2 QGS. The CDR3 covers 15 residues. CDR3 amino acids: CALGELLPGGDKLIF. CDR3 in DNA: TGTGCTCTTGGAGAACTACTCCCGGGGGGCGATAAACTCATCTTT.

For this clone: The protein TCRdb gives is from a much larger clone and does not agree with this DNA's translation at residue 13, likely a read error; the protein shown here comes from the DNA. This chain joins TRDV2 and TRDJ1, with 7 bases that match TRDD3. CDR1 GEAIGNYY and CDR2 EKD come from the germline V gene. The length of the CDR3 is 17 residues. The CDR3 loop is CACELLGLRRGTNKLIF. The CDR3 DNA sequence: TGTGCCTGTGAGCTACTGGGGCTTCGAAGGGGCACCAATAAACTCATCTTT.

With regard to this clone: The protein given by TCRdb reflects a much larger clone and differs at residue 18 from this DNA's translation, likely from a read error; the protein shown is the DNA's translation. In DNA form, the CDR3 reads TGTGCTCTTGGGGAACTAGAAATCCCTTCCGTATATAGCGCATGGCTAGACAATAAACTCATCTTT. It yields the protein CALGELEIPSVYSAWLDNKLIF. The gene calls are TRDV1 and TRDJ1, with D tentatively TRDD2 (6 bases). CDR3 length equals 22 residues. Germline V gives CDR1 TSWWSYY, CDR2 QGS. V lost 0 bases, J lost 6 bases, and 35 bases lay in between.

A note on this clone: With a far larger clone one base away, a read error is the likely cause. The same CDR3 also results from other DNA sequences found in this sample. The chain joins TRDV2 to TRDJ2; 8 nucleotides match TRDD3. The CDR3 extends over 16 amino acids. Germline V gene data show CDR1 as GEAIGNYY and CDR2 as EKD. CDR3 sequence: CACDTLGDPLTAQLFF. CDR3 sequence (DNA): TGTGCCTGTGACACTCTGGGGGACCCTTTAACAGCACAACTCTTCTTT.

This clone was seen only a few times. It is likely a read error: a sequence one base away is far more abundant. Other DNA sequences within the sample encode an identical CDR3. The chain is built from TRDV2 and TRDJ2; 10 bases are a match to TRDD3. Germline trimming cut 1 base from V and 0 bases from J; bases unmatched to any gene: 10. Germline lookup yields CDR1 GEAIGNYY and CDR2 EKD. The CDR3 runs to 19 residues. CDR3 sequence: CACDTVSGGYGALTAQLFF. The CDR3 DNA reads TGTGCCTGTGACACTGTGTCCGGGGGATACGGAGCTTTGACAGCACAACTCTTCTTT.

Comment on this clone: A single base is all that separates this from a far larger clone, so a read error is likely. Other nucleotide sequences from this sample produce the same CDR3. The V gene is TRDV2, the J gene TRDJ1; 11 bases agree with TRDD3. The V gene's germline CDR1 is GEAIGNYY and CDR2 EKD. The CDR3 loop spans 20 amino acids. CDR3 amino acids: CACDPCLYWGIVGHTDKLIF. CDR3 DNA sequence: TGTGCCTGTGACCCCTGCCTGTACTGGGGGATAGTTGGTCACACCGACAAACTCATCTTT.

Turning to this clone: This likely traces to a read error, being one base from a far larger clone. The DNA is omitted, as the CDR3 cannot be located on it reliably, and the CDR3 follows TCRdb's listing. The genes are TRAV29/DV5 and TRDJ1; the DNA was not used to check the table's D call, TRDD3. The CDR3 extends over 19 residues, inclusive of both ends. Germline loops: CDR1 NSMFDY, CDR2 ISSIKDK. The CDR3 protein is CSVLLCSGRDGAGLDKLIF.

The table lists this clone with a few counts. One base separates it from a far larger clone, so it is likely a read error. The same CDR3 can be traced to other DNA sequences in this sample. The rearrangement links TRDV2 to TRDJ3; 8 bases map to TRDD3. CDR1 is GEAIGNYY and CDR2 is EKD in the germline V gene. The CDR3 totals 18 residues. CDR3: CACDTGYAGSWDTRQMFF. Written as DNA, the CDR3 is TGTGCCTGTGACACGGGATACGCGGGCTCCTGGGACACCCGACAGATGTTTTTT.

This clone was seen a few times. TCRdb's entry gives the protein of a much larger clone, which mismatches this DNA's translation at residue 5, likely from a read error; the protein reported here is translated from the DNA. The chain couples TRDV1 to TRDJ1, with D perhaps TRDD2 (6 bases). Deletions cut 4 bases from V and 4 bases from J, with 37 bases between. Germline V CDR1 and CDR2: TSWWSYY, QGS. CDR3 length equals 22 residues. The CDR3 sequence: CALGGLEIPSVYSAWLDDKLIF. The CDR3 DNA sequence: TGTGCTCTTGGGGGACTAGAAATCCCTTCCGTATATAGCGCATGGCTAGACGATAAACTCATCTTT.